This T cell receptor (beta chain) was identified in a study of T-cell reconstitution after alpha-beta-depleted transplantation in children. This clonotype was detected only once. It was with unique molecular identifiers that the TCRbeta library was prepared. TCRdb recomputed calls from the PCR reads with MiXCR, one row per CDR3 protein. This table has hundreds of thousands of distinct CDR3 sequences, about 10% appearing once. The sequence was obtained from a human donor who donated a stem cell graft to a child with acute myeloid leukemia. The sequencing used PBMCs from the stem cell graft donor, collected from the stem cell graft.

The CDR3 DNA is TGTGCCCTTGGAACCGGGGAGCTGTTTTTT. Its protein product is CALGTGELFF. The chain recombines TRBV30 with TRBJ2-2, with D uncertain. This CDR3 is built from 10 residues. Per germline, CDR1 GTSNPN and CDR2 SVGIG (reference sequence). V was pared by 8 bases and J by 5 bases, with 6 bases between.